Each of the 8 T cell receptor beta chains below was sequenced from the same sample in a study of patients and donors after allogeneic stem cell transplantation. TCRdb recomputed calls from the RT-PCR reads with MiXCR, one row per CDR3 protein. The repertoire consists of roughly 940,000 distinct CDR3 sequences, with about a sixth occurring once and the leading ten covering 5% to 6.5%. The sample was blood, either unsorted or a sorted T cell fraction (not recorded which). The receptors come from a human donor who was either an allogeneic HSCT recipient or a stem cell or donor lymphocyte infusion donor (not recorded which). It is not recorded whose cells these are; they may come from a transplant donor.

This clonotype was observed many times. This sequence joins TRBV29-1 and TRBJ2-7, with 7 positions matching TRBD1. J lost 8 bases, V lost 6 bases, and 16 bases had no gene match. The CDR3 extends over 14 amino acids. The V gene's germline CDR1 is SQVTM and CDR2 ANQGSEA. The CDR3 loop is CSVTGRQGVQKQYF. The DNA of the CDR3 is TGCAGCGTCACAGGAAGGCAGGGGGTTCAGAAGCAGTACTTC.

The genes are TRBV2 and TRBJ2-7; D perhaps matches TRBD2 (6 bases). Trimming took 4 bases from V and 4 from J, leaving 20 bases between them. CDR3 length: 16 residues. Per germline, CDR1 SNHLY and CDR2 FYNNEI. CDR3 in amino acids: CASSVVGGAEIYEQYF. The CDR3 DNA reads TGTGCCAGCAGTGTTGTCGGCGGGGCGGAGATTTACGAGCAGTACTTC.

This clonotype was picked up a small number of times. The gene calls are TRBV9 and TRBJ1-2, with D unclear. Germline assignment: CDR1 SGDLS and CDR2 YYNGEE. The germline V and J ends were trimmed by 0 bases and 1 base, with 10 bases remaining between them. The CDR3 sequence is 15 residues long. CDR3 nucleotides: TGTGCCAGCAGCGTAGGGGATCTTGGTAACTATGGCTACACCTTC. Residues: CASSVGDLGNYGYTF.

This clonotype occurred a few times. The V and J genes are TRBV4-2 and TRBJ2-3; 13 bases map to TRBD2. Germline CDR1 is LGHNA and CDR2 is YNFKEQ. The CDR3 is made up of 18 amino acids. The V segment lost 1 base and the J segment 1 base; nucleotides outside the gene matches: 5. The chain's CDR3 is CASSQAAGTSGGTDTQYF. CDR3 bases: TGTGCCAGCAGCCAAGCCGCGGGGACTAGCGGGGGCACAGATACGCAGTATTTT.

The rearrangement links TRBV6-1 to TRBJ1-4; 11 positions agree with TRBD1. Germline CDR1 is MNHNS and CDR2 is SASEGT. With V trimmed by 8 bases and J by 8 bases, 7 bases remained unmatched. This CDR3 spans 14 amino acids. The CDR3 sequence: CASEGQGAGEKLFF. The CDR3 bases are TGTGCCAGCGAAGGACAGGGGGCAGGAGAAAAACTGTTTTTT.

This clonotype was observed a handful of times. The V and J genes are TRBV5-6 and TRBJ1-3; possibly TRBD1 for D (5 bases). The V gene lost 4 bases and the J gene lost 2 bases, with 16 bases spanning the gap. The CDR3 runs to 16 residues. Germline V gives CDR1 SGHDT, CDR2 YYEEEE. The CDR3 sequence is CASSPNGAGPGNTIYF. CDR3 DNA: TGTGCCAGCAGCCCGAATGGGGCTGGGCCTGGAAACACCATATATTTT.

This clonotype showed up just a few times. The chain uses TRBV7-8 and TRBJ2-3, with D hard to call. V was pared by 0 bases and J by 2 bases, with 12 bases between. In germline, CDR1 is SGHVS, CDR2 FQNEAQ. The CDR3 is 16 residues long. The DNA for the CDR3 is TGTGCCAGCAGCTTAGCGCGCGCAGGTTACACAGATACGCAGTATTTT. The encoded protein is CASSLARAGYTDTQYF.

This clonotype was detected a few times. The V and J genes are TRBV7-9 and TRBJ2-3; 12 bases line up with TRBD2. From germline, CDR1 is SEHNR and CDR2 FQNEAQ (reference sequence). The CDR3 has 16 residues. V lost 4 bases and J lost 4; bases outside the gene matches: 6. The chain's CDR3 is CASSYRLAGVADTQYF. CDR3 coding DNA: TGTGCCAGCAGCTACCGACTAGCGGGGGTTGCAGATACGCAGTATTTT.